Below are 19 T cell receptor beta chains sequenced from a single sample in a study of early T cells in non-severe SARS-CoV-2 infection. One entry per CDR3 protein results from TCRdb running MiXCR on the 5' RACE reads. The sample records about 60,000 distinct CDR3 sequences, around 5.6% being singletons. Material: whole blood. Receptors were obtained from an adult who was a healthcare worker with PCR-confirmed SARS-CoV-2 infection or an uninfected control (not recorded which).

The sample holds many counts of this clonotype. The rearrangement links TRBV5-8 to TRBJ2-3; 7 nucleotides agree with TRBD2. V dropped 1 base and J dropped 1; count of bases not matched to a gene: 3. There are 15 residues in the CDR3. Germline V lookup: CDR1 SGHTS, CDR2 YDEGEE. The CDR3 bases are TGTGCCAGCAGCTTGAGGCTAGCGGGCACAGATACGCAGTATTTT. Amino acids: CASSLRLAGTDTQYF.

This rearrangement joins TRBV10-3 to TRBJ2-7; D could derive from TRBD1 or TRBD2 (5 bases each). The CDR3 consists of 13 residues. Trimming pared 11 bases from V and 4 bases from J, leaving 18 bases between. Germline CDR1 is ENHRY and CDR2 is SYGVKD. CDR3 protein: CAPPGWGRYEQYF. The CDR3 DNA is TGTGCCCCTCCCGGATGGGGACGGTACGAGCAGTACTTC.

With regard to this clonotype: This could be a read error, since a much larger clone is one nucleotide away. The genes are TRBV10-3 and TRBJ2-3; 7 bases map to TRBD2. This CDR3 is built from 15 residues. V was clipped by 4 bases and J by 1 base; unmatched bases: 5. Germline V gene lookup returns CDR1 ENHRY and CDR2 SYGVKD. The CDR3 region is CAISGGGGGTDTQYF. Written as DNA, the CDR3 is TGTGCCATCAGTGGGGGGGGAGGTGGCACAGATACGCAGTATTTT.

In DNA form, the CDR3 reads TGCGCCAGCAGCTTGGGTGACAGGGGTGTGACAGATACGCAGTATTTT. Protein product: CASSLGDRGVTDTQYF. The chain carries TRBV5-1 and TRBJ2-3, with 8 bases fitting TRBD1. The CDR3 spans 16 residues. Losses at the gene ends were 0 bases for V and 3 bases for J; bases not matched to a gene: 6. Germline V gives CDR1 SGHRS, CDR2 YFSETQ.

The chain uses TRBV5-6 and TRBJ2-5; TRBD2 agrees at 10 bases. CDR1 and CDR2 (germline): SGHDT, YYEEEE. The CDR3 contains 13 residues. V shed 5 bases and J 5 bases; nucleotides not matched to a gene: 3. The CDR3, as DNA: TGTGCCAGCAGGACGGGACTAGCGGAGACCCAGTACTTC. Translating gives CASRTGLAETQYF.

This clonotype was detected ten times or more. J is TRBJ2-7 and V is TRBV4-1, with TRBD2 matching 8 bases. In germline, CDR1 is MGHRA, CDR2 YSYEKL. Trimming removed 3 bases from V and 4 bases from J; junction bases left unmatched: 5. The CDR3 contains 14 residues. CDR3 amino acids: CASSQLRGGYEQYF. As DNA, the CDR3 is TGCGCCAGCAGCCAGCTCCGGGGGGGGTACGAGCAGTACTTC.

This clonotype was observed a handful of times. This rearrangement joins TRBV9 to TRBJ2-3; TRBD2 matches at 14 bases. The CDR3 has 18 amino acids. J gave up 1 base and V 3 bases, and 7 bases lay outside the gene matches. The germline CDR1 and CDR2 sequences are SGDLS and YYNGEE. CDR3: CASSGGTSGSRGTDTQYF. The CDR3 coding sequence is TGTGCCAGCAGCGGCGGGACTAGCGGGAGCAGGGGCACAGATACGCAGTATTTT.

Here the CDR3 DNA reads TGTGCCAGCAGCTTATCGGTCTCTGGGGCCAACGTCCTGACTTTC. Protein sequence: CASSLSVSGANVLTF. The gene calls are TRBV7-2 and TRBJ2-6; D gene ambiguous. This CDR3 region has 15 residues. The V end was cut by 2 bases, the J end by 0 bases, with 5 bases between. Germline V lookup: CDR1 SGHTA, CDR2 FQGNSA.

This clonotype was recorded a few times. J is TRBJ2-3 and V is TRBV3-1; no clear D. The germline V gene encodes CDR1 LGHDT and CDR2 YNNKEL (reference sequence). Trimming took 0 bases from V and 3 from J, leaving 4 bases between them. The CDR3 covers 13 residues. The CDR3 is CASSQDATDTQYF. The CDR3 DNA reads TGTGCCAGCAGCCAAGACGCGACAGATACGCAGTATTTT.

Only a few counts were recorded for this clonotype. CDR3 sequence (DNA): TGCAGTGCTAGTCCCGAACTAGAAGCTTTCTTT. This encodes CSASPELEAFF. This rearrangement joins TRBV20-1 to TRBJ1-1; no definite D call. Per the germline V gene, CDR1 is DFQATT and CDR2 is SNEGSKA (reference sequence). The CDR3 consists of 11 residues. V dropped 3 bases and J dropped 8 bases, with 10 bases sitting between them.

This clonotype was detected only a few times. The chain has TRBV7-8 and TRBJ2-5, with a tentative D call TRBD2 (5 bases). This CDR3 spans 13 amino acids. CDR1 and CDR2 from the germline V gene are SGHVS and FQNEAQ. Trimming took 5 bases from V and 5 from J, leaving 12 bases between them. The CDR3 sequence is CASSRGRRETQYF. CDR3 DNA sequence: TGTGCCAGCAGCCGCGGGCGCAGGGAGACCCAGTACTTC.

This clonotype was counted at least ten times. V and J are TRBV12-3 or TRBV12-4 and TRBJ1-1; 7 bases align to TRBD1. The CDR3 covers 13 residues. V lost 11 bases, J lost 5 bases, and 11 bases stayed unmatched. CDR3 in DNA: TGTGCCGCAAGATTACAGGGGAGTACTGAAGCTTTCTTT. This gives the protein CAARLQGSTEAFF.

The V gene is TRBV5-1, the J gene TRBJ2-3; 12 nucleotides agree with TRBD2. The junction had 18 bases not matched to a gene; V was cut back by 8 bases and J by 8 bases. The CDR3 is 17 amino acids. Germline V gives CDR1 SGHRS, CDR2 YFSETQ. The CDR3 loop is CARPPRLAGVPLGTQYF. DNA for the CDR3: TGCGCCAGGCCCCCACGACTAGCGGGAGTCCCACTTGGTACGCAGTATTTT.

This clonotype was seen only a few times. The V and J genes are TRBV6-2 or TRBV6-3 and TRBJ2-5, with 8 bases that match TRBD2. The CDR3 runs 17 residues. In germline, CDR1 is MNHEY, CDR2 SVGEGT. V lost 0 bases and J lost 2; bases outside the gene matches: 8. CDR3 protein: CASSYSTAGAHQETQYF. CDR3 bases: TGTGCCAGCAGTTACTCGACAGCGGGGGCACATCAAGAGACCCAGTACTTC.

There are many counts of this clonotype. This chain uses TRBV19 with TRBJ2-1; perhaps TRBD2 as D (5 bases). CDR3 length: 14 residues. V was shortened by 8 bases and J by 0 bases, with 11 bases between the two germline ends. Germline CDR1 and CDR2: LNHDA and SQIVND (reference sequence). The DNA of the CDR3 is TGTGCCAGTGCCGCGGGTATCTCCTACAATGAGCAGTTCTTC. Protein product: CASAAGISYNEQFF. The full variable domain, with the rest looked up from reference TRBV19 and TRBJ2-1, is DGGITQSPKYLFRKEGQNVTLSCEQNLNHDAMYWYRQDPGQGLRLIYYSQIVNDFQKGDIAEGYSVSREKKESFPLTVTSAQKNPTAFYLCASAAGISYNEQFFGPGTRLTVL.

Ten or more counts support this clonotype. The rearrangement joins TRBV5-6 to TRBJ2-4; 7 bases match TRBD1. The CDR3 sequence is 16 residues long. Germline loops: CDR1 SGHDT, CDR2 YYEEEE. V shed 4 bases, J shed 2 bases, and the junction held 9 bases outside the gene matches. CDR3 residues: CASSPGQRLTKNIQYF. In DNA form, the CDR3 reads TGTGCCAGCAGCCCGGGACAGCGATTAACCAAAAACATTCAGTACTTC.

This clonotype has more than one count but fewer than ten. The CDR3, as DNA: TGTGCCAGCAGCCAAGCCGGGGCATTTGCCTACGAGCAGTACTTC. It specifies CASSQAGAFAYEQYF. The gene calls are TRBV7-2 and TRBJ2-7; D may correspond to TRBD1 or TRBD2 (5 bases each). Deletions cut 5 bases from V and 2 bases from J, with 16 bases between. The CDR3 totals 15 residues. CDR1 and CDR2 (germline): SGHTA, FQGNSA.

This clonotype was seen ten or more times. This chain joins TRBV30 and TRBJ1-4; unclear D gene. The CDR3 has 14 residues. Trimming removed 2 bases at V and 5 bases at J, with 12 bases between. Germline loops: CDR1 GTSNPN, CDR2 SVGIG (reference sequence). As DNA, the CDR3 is TGTGCCTGGAGTCCCCCCCGGCGCAATGAAAAACTGTTTTTT. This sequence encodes CAWSPPRRNEKLFF.

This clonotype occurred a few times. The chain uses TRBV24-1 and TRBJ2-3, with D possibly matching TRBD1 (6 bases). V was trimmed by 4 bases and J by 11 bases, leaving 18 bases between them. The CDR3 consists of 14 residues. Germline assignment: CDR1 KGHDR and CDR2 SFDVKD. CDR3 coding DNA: TGTGCCACCAGTGACTCGACAGGCTCACTGAGGCAGTATTTT. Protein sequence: CATSDSTGSLRQYF.